The subject of this entry is one T cell receptor (beta chain). Its matching antigen is unknown. These data belong to a study of CD8+CD57+ T cells in acquired aplastic anemia. Across the study: The DNA of sorted CD4+ and CD8+ cells averaged roughly 3.2 ug. Study results and caveats: No significant difference in CD8+ Simpson's diversity was found between patients and controls. Found in both controls and patients were about 30 CD8+ CDR3 sequences.

Researchers used genomic DNA as the template to profile TCR beta VDJ and CDR3. TCRdb re-called the reads with MiXCR, one entry per CDR3 protein. Of about 180,000 distinct CDR3 sequences in the sample, less than 50% are singletons; the top ten hold about an eighth. Patients sequenced had flow cytometry evidence of CD8+CD57+ cell expansion. This CDR3 is 14 amino acids long. V lost 1 base, J lost 7 bases, and 10 bases lay in between. Sequenced material: sorted CD4+, CD8+, or CD8+CD57+ T cells (not recorded which) from PBMCs. This chain connects TRBV12-3 or TRBV12-4 to TRBJ1-4; D unclear. The clonotype comes from a human donor with aplastic anemia. The CDR3 reads CASSLGQVAEKLFF. The CDR3, as DNA: TGTGCCAGCAGTTTAGGGCAGGTAGCTGAAAAACTGTTTTTT.